This record concerns one T cell receptor beta chain sequence. Germline V gives CDR1 SSHAT, CDR2 FNYEAQ (reference sequence). V was pared by 5 bases and J by 8 bases, with 22 bases between. The CDR3 runs 16 residues. Measured with immunoSEQ multiplex PCR; TCRdb has only the in-frame clones, and not every one. The table records 15,000 to 20,000 clones, 88% of them present only once. The data were taken from a study of control samples from healthy donors and cancer patients. The chain recombines TRBV7-7 with TRBJ2-1; D might be TRBD1 or TRBD2, each matching 5 bases. This TCR derives from an older woman with head and neck cancer. The sequencing sample was made of PBMCs. Here the CDR3 DNA reads TGTGCCAGCAGCCTCGGGGTTTCCGGGGCAAAGGATGAGCAGTTCTTC. Protein: CASSLGVSGAKDEQFF.